Presented here are 12 T cell receptor beta chains from one specimen sequenced in a study of T-cell reconstitution after alpha-beta-depleted transplantation in children. The authors prepared the TCRbeta library with unique molecular identifiers. TCRdb independently ran MiXCR on the PCR reads; one entry per CDR3 protein. Among around 960,000 distinct CDR3 sequences listed, about 26% were seen once. Source: PBMCs, mostly from graft donor cells, taken 360 days after TCRalphabeta/CD19-depleted stem cell transplant. The receptors were sampled from a boy under two years old who had a stem cell transplant for SCID, so the T cells may come from the graft donor.

The chain employs TRBV5-1 and TRBJ2-7; 8 bases fit TRBD1. In germline, CDR1 is SGHRS, CDR2 YFSETQ. V dropped 7 bases and J dropped 4; count of bases not matched to a gene: 7. CDR3 size: 13 residues. CDR3 amino acids: CASRDRNRYEQYF. In nucleotides, the CDR3 is TGCGCCAGCCGGGACAGGAACCGATACGAGCAGTACTTC.

This chain uses TRBV12-3 or TRBV12-4 with TRBJ2-5; no clear D gene. The CDR3 totals 15 residues. Deletions cut 2 bases from V and 2 bases from J, with 12 bases between. In DNA, the CDR3 is TGTGCCAGCAGTTTAATGGGGTACCTACAAGAGACCCAGTACTTC. Translation gives CASSLMGYLQETQYF.

This sequence joins TRBV2 and TRBJ2-7; tentatively, D is TRBD1 or TRBD2 (5 bases each). Germline CDR1 SNHLY, CDR2 FYNNEI. This CDR3 has 15 residues. The V end was cut by 5 bases, the J end by 5 bases, with 19 bases between. The CDR3 spells CASSSPRTRGDEQYF. The CDR3 bases are TGTGCCAGCAGTTCCCCAAGGACTCGAGGGGACGAGCAGTACTTC.

V gene TRBV7-8 combines with J gene TRBJ2-7; 7 bases line up with TRBD1. This CDR3 is 15 amino acids long. From germline, CDR1 is SGHVS and CDR2 FQNEAQ. V gave up 0 bases and J gave up 4 bases; unmatched junction bases: 6. In nucleotides, the CDR3 is TGTGCCAGCAGCTTAGCGGGGACAGAAATATACGAGCAGTACTTC. This translates into CASSLAGTEIYEQYF.

The chain has TRBV4-1 and TRBJ1-3; D is undetermined. This CDR3 contains 16 residues. In germline, CDR1 is MGHRA, CDR2 YSYEKL. V was pared by 0 bases and J by 0 bases, with 9 bases between. This CDR3 is CASSQDWGYSGNTIYF. CDR3 DNA: TGCGCCAGCAGCCAAGATTGGGGTTACTCTGGAAACACCATATATTTT.

This clonotype was counted a few times. The CDR3 reads CASTPTVAYEQYF. The CDR3 DNA follows: TGTGCCAGCACCCCGACAGTTGCCTACGAGCAGTACTTC. The J gene is TRBJ2-7, the V gene TRBV27, with D tentatively TRBD1 (5 bases). The germline V gene has CDR1 MNHEY and CDR2 SMNVEV (reference sequence). The CDR3 covers 13 residues. Trimming took 7 bases from V and 2 from J, leaving 12 bases between them.

The table lists this clonotype with a few counts. The chain carries TRBV28 and TRBJ2-1; perhaps TRBD2 as D (7 bases). Germline values: CDR1 MDHEN, CDR2 SYDVKM. The V and J ends lost 7 bases and 8 bases respectively, with 21 bases between them. The CDR3 has 15 amino acids. The CDR3 spells CASNPSGGRNDEQFF. The CDR3 coding sequence is TGTGCCAGCAATCCCTCGGGGGGCAGGAACGATGAGCAGTTCTTC.

CDR3 amino acids: CASSSATGGGNQPQHF. The DNA of the CDR3 is TGCGCCAGCAGCAGCGCCACAGGGGGCGGCAATCAGCCCCAGCATTTT. V is TRBV5-1 and J is TRBJ1-5; 9 bases map to TRBD1. The V segment lost 4 bases and the J segment 2 bases; nucleotides outside the gene matches: 7. The CDR3 extends over 16 amino acids. Germline V gene lookup returns CDR1 SGHRS and CDR2 YFSETQ.

The chain uses TRBV20-1 and TRBJ1-4, with 7 bases lining up with TRBD1. From germline, CDR1 is DFQATT and CDR2 SNEGSKA (reference sequence). J lost 8 bases, V lost 0 bases, and 9 bases had no gene match. The CDR3 extends over 15 amino acids. The CDR3: CSARDPQGVGEKLFF. DNA for the CDR3: TGCAGTGCTAGAGATCCCCAGGGGGTGGGGGAAAAACTGTTTTTT.

V gene TRBV5-1 combines with J gene TRBJ2-1, with 9 bases fitting TRBD1. Germline assignment: CDR1 SGHRS and CDR2 YFSETQ. The length of the CDR3 is 16 residues. Germline trimming cut 1 base from V and 4 bases from J; bases unmatched to any gene: 6. CDR3 region: CASSLLGQGPYNEQFF. The CDR3 region has the DNA TGCGCCAGCAGCTTGCTGGGACAGGGACCTTACAATGAGCAGTTCTTC.

This clonotype was seen a handful of times. The rearrangement uses TRBV9 and TRBJ1-5; D uncertain. This CDR3 is 15 amino acids long. Trimming pared 2 bases from V and 2 bases from J, leaving 11 bases between. Germline V gene data show CDR1 as SGDLS and CDR2 as YYNGEE. This chain's CDR3 is CASSVGPVGNQPQHF. The CDR3 DNA reads TGTGCCAGCAGCGTGGGCCCGGTGGGCAATCAGCCCCAGCATTTT.

The chain uses TRBV6-5 and TRBJ1-2, with D unclear. From germline, CDR1 is MNHEY and CDR2 SVGAGI. The V end was cut by 2 bases, the J end by 3 bases, with 19 bases between. This CDR3 region has 17 residues. The CDR3 sequence: CASSYRSLRGWDYGYTF. The CDR3 region has the DNA TGTGCCAGCAGTTACCGGTCCCTTCGGGGTTGGGACTATGGCTACACCTTC.